This T cell receptor beta chain was retrieved from a study of T cell changes during pregnancy in multiple sclerosis. Germline CDR1 is KGHSH and CDR2 is LQKENI. This CDR3 has 15 residues. V lost 3 bases and J lost 3; bases outside the gene matches: 5. The data were produced by immunoSEQ multiplex PCR, yet TCRdb's version contains in-frame clones alone and is incomplete. The repertoire has 41,000 or so clones, 80% to 90% of them found once; the top ten carry more than 0.55%. V gene TRBV18 combines with J gene TRBJ2-1, with 7 bases matching TRBD2. The sequence was collected from a female donor with multiple sclerosis, enrolled in a pregnancy study. Sequenced here: CD4+ T cells from peripheral blood mononuclear cells, sampled in the first trimester of pregnancy. CDR3 region: CASSPTSLVYNEQFF. Here the CDR3 DNA reads TGTGCCAGCTCACCGACTAGCCTTGTCTACAATGAGCAGTTCTTC.